Shown below are 20 T cell receptor beta chains from a single sample sequenced in a study of T cells in Graves' hyperthyroidism and ophthalmopathy. The TCR beta CDR3 regions underwent amplification using RNA transcripts as the source. The study used the HTBI primer set for a first-round RT-PCR of the TCR CDR3. TCRdb analysed the multiplex PCR reads with MiXCR anew, one entry per CDR3 protein. The sample holds 200,000 to 250,000 distinct CDR3 sequences, roughly 17% seen once. Input material: blood. The receptors derive from a woman aged 18-35 years with Graves' ophthalmopathy.

The CDR3 loop is CASRGGRDQPQHF. The CDR3 region has the DNA TGTGCCAGCCGGGGGGGAAGGGATCAGCCCCAGCATTTT. The rearrangement uses TRBV2 and TRBJ1-5; possible D gene TRBD1, 5 bases. This CDR3 is built from 13 residues. Trimming cost V 8 bases and J 5 bases, with 13 bases left between them. Germline CDR1 and CDR2: SNHLY and FYNNEI.

This clonotype has a count of ten or more. The gene calls are TRBV20-1 and TRBJ1-2, with 8 bases aligning to TRBD1. Germline V gene lookup returns CDR1 DFQATT and CDR2 SNEGSKA (reference sequence). With 4 bases clipped from V and 7 bases from J, the junction kept 17 bases outside the gene matches. The CDR3 has 16 residues. Here the CDR3 DNA reads TGCAGTGCTACCGACAGGGGATCGGGTTTCATGGGTGGCTACACCTTC. Translation: CSATDRGSGFMGGYTF.

CDR3 loop: CATSTGALYNEQFF. CDR3 nucleotides: TGTGCCACCAGCACGGGGGCTCTCTACAATGAGCAGTTCTTC. The chain recombines TRBV15 with TRBJ2-1; D assignment may be TRBD1 or TRBD2 (6 bases each). This CDR3 is built from 14 residues. Germline CDR1 and CDR2: LNHNV and YYDKDF (reference sequence). Trimming removed 4 bases from V and 3 bases from J, with 10 bases in between.

This clonotype was seen repeatedly, ten times or more. A much larger clone is a single base away; this may be a read error. V gene TRBV5-5 combines with J gene TRBJ1-2; perhaps TRBD1 as D (5 bases). Trimming left V 0 bases short and J 3 bases short, with 6 bases between. CDR1 is SGHKS, CDR2 YYEKEE, per germline (reference sequence). The CDR3 sequence is 13 residues long. In DNA form, the CDR3 reads TGTGCCAGCAGCTTGGGACAGCACTATGGCTACACCTTC. Encoded protein: CASSLGQHYGYTF.

This clonotype occurred many times. This chain links TRBV14 with TRBJ1-5; the D is unclear. V lost 4 bases to trimming and J lost 1 base, with 17 bases between them. CDR1 and CDR2 (germline): SGHDN, FVKESK. The CDR3 contains 17 residues. The CDR3 sequence is CASSPPAGARSNQPQHF. The CDR3 region has the DNA TGTGCCAGCAGCCCTCCCGCGGGCGCGAGGAGCAATCAGCCCCAGCATTTT.

This clonotype was counted many times. This chain uses TRBV7-3 with TRBJ2-5; D is undetermined. Per the germline V gene, CDR1 is SGHTA and CDR2 is FQGTGA. The V and J ends lost 2 bases and 5 bases respectively, with 9 bases between them. The CDR3 totals 13 residues. In DNA, the CDR3 is TGTGCCAGCAGCTTAGGGGTGTCGGAGACCCAGTACTTC. Protein product: CASSLGVSETQYF.

V gene TRBV11-3 combines with J gene TRBJ1-2, with 7 bases aligning to TRBD1. Germline CDR1 reads SGHNT; CDR2 reads YENEEA. The junction had 12 bases not matched to a gene; V was cut back by 4 bases and J by 1 base. The CDR3 runs 17 residues. The CDR3 nucleotides are TGTGCCAGCAGCTCCGAGGGGGCAGGGAAATTTAACTATGGCTACACCTTC. Protein sequence: CASSSEGAGKFNYGYTF.

In its sample, this clonotype was seen a few times. The chain is built from TRBV28 and TRBJ1-6, with D perhaps TRBD1 (5 bases). The CDR3 runs to 13 residues. Looked up from germline, CDR1 is MDHEN and CDR2 is SYDVKM. Deletions cut 3 bases from V and 14 bases from J, with 14 bases between. The CDR3 sequence is CASSFGATSTLHF. The CDR3 DNA reads as TGTGCCAGCAGTTTCGGGGCCACCTCGACCCTCCACTTT.

This clonotype was found many times. The genes are TRBV19 and TRBJ2-7, with 10 bases aligning to TRBD2. Germline CDR1 reads LNHDA; CDR2 reads SQIVND (reference sequence). The ends lost 4 bases at V and 3 bases at J; junction bases unmatched: 6. The CDR3 covers 15 residues. The CDR3 coding sequence is TGTGCCAGTAGTACCGGGGCTAGCGGGAGCTACGAGCAGTACTTC. Amino acids: CASSTGASGSYEQYF.

This clonotype appeared a few times. The chain combines TRBV9 with TRBJ1-1, with 9 bases matching TRBD1. The CDR3 runs to 14 residues. Germline V gene data show CDR1 as SGDLS and CDR2 as YYNGEE. V gave up 3 bases and J gave up 1 base; unmatched junction bases: 1. CDR3 DNA sequence: TGTGCCAGCAGCGCGGGACAGGGGAACACTGAAGCTTTCTTT. Translation: CASSAGQGNTEAFF. Full variable domain (outside the CDR3, taken from reference TRBV9 and TRBJ1-1): DSGVTQTPKHLITATGQRVTLRCSPRSGDLSVYWYQQSLDQGLQFLIQYYNGEERAKGNILERFSAQQFPDLHSELNLSSLELGDSALYFCASSAGQGNTEAFFGQGTRLTVV.

This clonotype was recorded at least ten times. The CDR3 region has the DNA TGCAGTGCTAGAACGCCGGAGCTTGTGGGCAATCAGCCCCAGCATTTT. It encodes CSARTPELVGNQPQHF. The chain has TRBV20-1 and TRBJ1-5; no clear D gene. Germline loops: CDR1 DFQATT, CDR2 SNEGSKA (reference sequence). V was trimmed by 2 bases and J by 2 bases, leaving 16 bases between them. The CDR3 runs 16 residues.

At least ten counts were recorded for this clonotype. The CDR3 sequence is CASSPNSAGVYGYTF. CDR3 bases: TGTGCCAGCAGCCCAAATTCAGCGGGGGTCTATGGCTACACCTTC. The chain links TRBV5-8 to TRBJ1-2; maybe TRBD1 (5 bases). The V end lost 4 bases, the J end lost 4 bases, and 17 bases lay between the germline ends. This CDR3 has 15 amino acids. CDR1 and CDR2 (germline): SGHTS, YDEGEE.

This clonotype has ten or more counts. The J gene is TRBJ2-1, the V gene TRBV7-2; TRBD2 agrees at 8 bases. CDR1 and CDR2 (germline): SGHTA, FQGNSA. V lost 1 base, J lost 0 bases, and 2 bases stayed unmatched. This CDR3 is built from 16 residues. CDR3: CASSLDGGGSYNEQFF. In nucleotides, the CDR3 is TGTGCCAGCAGCTTAGACGGGGGGGGCTCCTACAATGAGCAGTTCTTC.

The table lists this clonotype with a count of one. The gene calls are TRBV6-1 and TRBJ2-3, with TRBD1 as a possible D gene (5 bases). The V end lost 8 bases, the J end lost 4 bases, and 13 bases lay between the germline ends. Germline CDR1 MNHNS, CDR2 SASEGT. The CDR3 is 13 amino acids. This CDR3 reads CASEWGMADTQYF. CDR3 nucleotide sequence: TGTGCCAGCGAATGGGGCATGGCAGATACGCAGTATTTT.

With regard to this clonotype: This may arise from a read error, as a much more abundant clone is one base away. The CDR3 DNA reads TGCAGCGTCCAGGACAGCCTCGATAATTATCACTATGGCTACGCCTTC. It specifies CSVQDSLDNYHYGYAF. This chain links TRBV29-1 with TRBJ1-2, with D possibly being TRBD1 (6 bases). The germline V gene encodes CDR1 SQVTM and CDR2 ANQGSEA. This CDR3 has 16 residues.

This clonotype was seen ten or more times. The chain links TRBV28 to TRBJ1-2; weak D call: TRBD1 (5 bases). The CDR3 consists of 16 residues. Germline V CDR1 and CDR2: MDHEN, SYDVKM. Trimming took off 3 bases at V and 0 bases at J, with 14 bases between the two ends. CDR3 sequence: CASSFVRGTANYGYTF. The CDR3 DNA follows: TGTGCCAGCAGTTTTGTAAGGGGAACGGCTAACTATGGCTACACCTTC.

This clonotype came up many times. The CDR3 loop reads CASSLRDRYYEQYF. In DNA, the CDR3 is TGTGCCAGCAGCCTCCGGGACCGATACTACGAGCAGTACTTC. The chain carries TRBV14 and TRBJ2-7; D tentatively reads TRBD1 or TRBD2 (5 bases each). Looked up from germline, CDR1 is SGHDN and CDR2 is FVKESK. Trimming cost V 4 bases and J 3 bases, with 13 bases left between them. This CDR3 contains 14 residues.

This clonotype occurred many times. The chain couples TRBV12-3 or TRBV12-4 to TRBJ2-3; the match to TRBD1 covers 12 bases. The CDR3 covers 15 residues. Germline trimming cut 6 bases from V and 5 bases from J; bases unmatched to any gene: 6. The CDR3 reads CASSGGQGAGDTQYF. The CDR3 DNA reads as TGTGCCAGCAGCGGGGGACAGGGGGCGGGAGATACGCAGTATTTT.

This clonotype came up a few times. The J gene is TRBJ2-2, the V gene TRBV30; 10 nucleotides align to TRBD2. V shed 3 bases, J shed 8 bases, and the junction held 6 bases outside the gene matches. The germline CDR1 and CDR2 sequences are GTSNPN and SVGIG (reference sequence). There are 14 residues in the CDR3. This CDR3 is CAWRLAGARGELFF. CDR3 DNA sequence: TGTGCCTGGAGGCTAGCGGGGGCCCGGGGGGAGCTGTTTTTT.

This clonotype was seen ten or more times. V and J are TRBV27 and TRBJ2-5; 10 bases align to TRBD2. With 5 bases clipped from V and 5 bases from J, the junction kept 5 bases outside the gene matches. Per the germline V gene, CDR1 is MNHEY and CDR2 is SMNVEV (reference sequence). There are 14 residues in the CDR3. The chain's CDR3 is CASSEGLAFETQYF. For the CDR3, the DNA is TGTGCCAGCAGTGAGGGACTAGCGTTTGAGACCCAGTACTTC.